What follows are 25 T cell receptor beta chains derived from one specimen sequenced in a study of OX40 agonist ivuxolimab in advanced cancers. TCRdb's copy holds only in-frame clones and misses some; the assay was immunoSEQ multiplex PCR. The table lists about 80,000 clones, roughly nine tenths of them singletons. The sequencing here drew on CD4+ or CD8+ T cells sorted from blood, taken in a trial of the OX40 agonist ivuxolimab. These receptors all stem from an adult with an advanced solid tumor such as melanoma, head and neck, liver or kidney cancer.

The CDR3 region is CASSRKGTGNSPLHF. The CDR3 bases are TGTGCCAGCAGCCGGAAAGGGACAGGGAATTCACCCCTCCACTTT. V usage is TRBV13 and J usage is TRBJ1-6; 9 nucleotides line up with TRBD1. The V gene's germline CDR1 is PRHDT and CDR2 FYEKMQ (reference sequence). The CDR3 spans 15 residues. Trimming at V came to 5 bases and at J to 7 bases, leaving 6 bases not matched to a gene.

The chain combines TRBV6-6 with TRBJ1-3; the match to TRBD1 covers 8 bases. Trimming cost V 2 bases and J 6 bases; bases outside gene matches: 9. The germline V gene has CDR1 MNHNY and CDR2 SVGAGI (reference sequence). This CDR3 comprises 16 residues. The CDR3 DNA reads TGTGCCAGCAGTTACCGAGTGACAGGGGCGGAAAACACCATATATTTT. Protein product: CASSYRVTGAENTIYF.

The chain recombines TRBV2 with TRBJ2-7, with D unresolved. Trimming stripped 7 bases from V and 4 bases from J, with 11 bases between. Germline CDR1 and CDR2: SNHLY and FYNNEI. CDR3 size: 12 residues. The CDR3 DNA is TGTGCCAGCACGCCCCCCGGGTACGAGCAGTACTTC. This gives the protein CASTPPGYEQYF.

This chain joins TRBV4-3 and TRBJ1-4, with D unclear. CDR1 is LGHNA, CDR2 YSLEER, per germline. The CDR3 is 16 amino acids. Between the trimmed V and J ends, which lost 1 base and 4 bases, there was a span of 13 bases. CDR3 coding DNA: TGCGCCAGCAGCCAAGGAAACAGACTAGATAATGAAAAACTGTTTTTT. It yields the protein CASSQGNRLDNEKLFF.

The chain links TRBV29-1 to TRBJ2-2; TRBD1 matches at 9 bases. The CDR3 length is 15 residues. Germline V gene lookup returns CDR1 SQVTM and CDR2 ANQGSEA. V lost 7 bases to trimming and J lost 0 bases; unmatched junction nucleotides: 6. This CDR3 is CSAQDRGSNTGELFF. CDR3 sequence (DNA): TGCAGCGCCCAGGACAGGGGCTCGAACACCGGGGAGCTGTTTTTT.

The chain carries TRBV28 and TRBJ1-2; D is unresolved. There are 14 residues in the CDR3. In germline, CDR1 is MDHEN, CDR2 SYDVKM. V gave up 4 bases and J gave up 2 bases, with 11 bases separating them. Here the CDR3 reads CASSSGGYNYGYTF. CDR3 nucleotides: TGTGCCAGCAGTTCCGGTGGTTACAACTATGGCTACACCTTC.

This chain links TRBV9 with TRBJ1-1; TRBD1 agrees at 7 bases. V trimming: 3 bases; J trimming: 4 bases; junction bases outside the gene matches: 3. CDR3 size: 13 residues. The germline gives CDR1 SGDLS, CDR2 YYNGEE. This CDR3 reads CASSARDSTEAFF. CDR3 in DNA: TGTGCCAGCAGCGCCCGGGACAGCACTGAAGCTTTCTTT.

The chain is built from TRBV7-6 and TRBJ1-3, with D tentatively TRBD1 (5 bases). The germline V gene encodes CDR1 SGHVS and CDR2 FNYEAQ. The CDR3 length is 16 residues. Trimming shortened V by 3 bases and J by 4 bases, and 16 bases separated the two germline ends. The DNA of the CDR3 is TGTGCCAGCAGCTTGGGGGGGGTTTGGATCGGAAACACCATATATTTT. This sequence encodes CASSLGGVWIGNTIYF.

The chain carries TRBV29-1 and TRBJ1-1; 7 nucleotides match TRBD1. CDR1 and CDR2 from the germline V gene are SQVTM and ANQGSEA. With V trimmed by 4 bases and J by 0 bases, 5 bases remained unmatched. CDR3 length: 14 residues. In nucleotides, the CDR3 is TGCAGCGTTGGCAGGGGGAGCATGAACACTGAAGCTTTCTTT. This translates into CSVGRGSMNTEAFF.

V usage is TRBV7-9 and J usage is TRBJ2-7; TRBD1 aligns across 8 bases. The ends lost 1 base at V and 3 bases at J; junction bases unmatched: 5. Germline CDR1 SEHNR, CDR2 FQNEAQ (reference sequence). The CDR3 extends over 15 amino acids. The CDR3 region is CASSLGGTGIYEQYF. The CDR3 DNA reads TGTGCCAGCAGCTTAGGCGGGACAGGCATCTACGAGCAGTACTTC.

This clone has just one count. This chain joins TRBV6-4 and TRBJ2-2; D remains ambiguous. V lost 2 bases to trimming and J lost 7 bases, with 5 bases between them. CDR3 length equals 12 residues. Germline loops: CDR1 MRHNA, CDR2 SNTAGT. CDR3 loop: CASSDVGGELFF. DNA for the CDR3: TGTGCCAGCAGTGACGTTGGCGGGGAGCTGTTTTTT.

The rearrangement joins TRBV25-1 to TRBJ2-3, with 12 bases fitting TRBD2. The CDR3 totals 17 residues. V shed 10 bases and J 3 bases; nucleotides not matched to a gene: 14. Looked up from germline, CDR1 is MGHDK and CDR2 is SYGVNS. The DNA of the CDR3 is TGTGCCACCGCGGACGGGGCTAGCGGGAGGGTAACAGATACGCAGTATTTT. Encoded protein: CATADGASGRVTDTQYF.

The CDR3 sequence is CASSNRGKSGTSQETQYF. The CDR3 region has the DNA TGTGCCAGCAGCAACAGAGGGAAGAGTGGGACGAGCCAAGAGACCCAGTACTTC. The chain has TRBV28 and TRBJ2-5, with D perhaps assigned TRBD1 or TRBD2 (5 bases each). The germline V and J ends were trimmed by 6 bases and 1 base, with 24 bases remaining between them. CDR1 and CDR2 from the germline V gene are MDHEN and SYDVKM. The CDR3 extends over 18 amino acids. Complete variable domain (other parts from reference TRBV28 and TRBJ2-5): DVKVTQSSRYLVKRTGEKVFLECVQDMDHENMFWYRQDPGLGLRLIYFSYDVKMKEKGDIPEGYSVSREKKERFSLILESASTNQTSMYLCASSNRGKSGTSQETQYFGPGTRLLVL.

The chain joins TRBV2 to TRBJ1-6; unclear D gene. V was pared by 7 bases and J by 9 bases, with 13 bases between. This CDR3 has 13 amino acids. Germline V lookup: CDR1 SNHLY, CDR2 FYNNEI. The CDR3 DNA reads TGTGCCAGCAAGGCGGAAACGACTTCACCCCTCCACTTT. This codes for CASKAETTSPLHF.

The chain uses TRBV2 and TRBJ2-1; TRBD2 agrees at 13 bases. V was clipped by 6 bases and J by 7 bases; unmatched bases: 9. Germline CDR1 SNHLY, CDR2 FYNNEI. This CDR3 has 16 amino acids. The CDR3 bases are TGTGCCAGCAGGGGGAGACTAGCGGGAGGTGGGAATGAGCAGTTCTTC. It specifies CASRGRLAGGGNEQFF.

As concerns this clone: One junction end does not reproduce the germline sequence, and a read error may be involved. The CDR3 loop is CVSSLRVQQSSFRPQHF. DNA for the CDR3: TGTGTCAGCAGCTTAAGGGTACAGCAATCCTCGTTTCGGCCCCAGCATTTT. The chain couples TRBV11-3 to TRBJ1-5; D not resolved. Germline V gene sequence: CDR1 SGHNT, CDR2 YENEEA. The CDR3 contains 17 residues.

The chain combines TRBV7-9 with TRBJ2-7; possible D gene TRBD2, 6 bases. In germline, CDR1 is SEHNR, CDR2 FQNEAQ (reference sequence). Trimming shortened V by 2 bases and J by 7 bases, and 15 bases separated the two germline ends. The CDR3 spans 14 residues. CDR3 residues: CASSLLAAGGEQYF. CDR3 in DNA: TGTGCCAGCAGCTTACTGGCAGCTGGGGGGGAGCAGTACTTC.

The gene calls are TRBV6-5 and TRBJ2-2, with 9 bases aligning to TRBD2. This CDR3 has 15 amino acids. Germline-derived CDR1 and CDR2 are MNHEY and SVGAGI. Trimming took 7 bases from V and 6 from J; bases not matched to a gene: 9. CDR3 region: CASTVVAGVPGELFF. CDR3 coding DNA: TGTGCCAGCACGGTGGTAGCGGGAGTCCCCGGGGAGCTGTTTTTT.

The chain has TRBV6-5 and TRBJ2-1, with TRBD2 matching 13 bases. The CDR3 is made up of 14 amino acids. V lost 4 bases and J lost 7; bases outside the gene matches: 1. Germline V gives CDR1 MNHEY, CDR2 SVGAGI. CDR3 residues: CASSSGLAGNEQFF. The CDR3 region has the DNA TGTGCCAGCAGTTCGGGACTAGCGGGAAATGAGCAGTTCTTC.

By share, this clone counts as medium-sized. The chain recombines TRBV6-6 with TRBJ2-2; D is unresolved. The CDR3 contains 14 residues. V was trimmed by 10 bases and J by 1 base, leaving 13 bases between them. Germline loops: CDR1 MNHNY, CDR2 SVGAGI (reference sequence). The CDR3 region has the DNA TGTGCCACCACGGACCCGGGGAACACCGGGGAGCTGTTTTTT. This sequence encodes CATTDPGNTGELFF.

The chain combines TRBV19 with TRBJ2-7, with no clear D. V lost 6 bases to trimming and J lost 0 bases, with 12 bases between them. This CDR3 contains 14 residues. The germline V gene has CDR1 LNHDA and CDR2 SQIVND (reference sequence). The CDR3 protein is CASSQVPHSYEQYF. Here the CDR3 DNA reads TGTGCCAGTAGCCAGGTCCCTCACTCCTACGAGCAGTACTTC.

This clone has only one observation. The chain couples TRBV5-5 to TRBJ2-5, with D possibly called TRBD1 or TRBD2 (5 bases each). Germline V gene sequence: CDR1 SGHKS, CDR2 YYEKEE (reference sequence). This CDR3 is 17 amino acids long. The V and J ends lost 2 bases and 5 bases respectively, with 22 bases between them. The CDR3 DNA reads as TGTGCCAGCAGCTTACAGAGTGTTGGGTCCTGGGGGGAGACCCAGTACTTC. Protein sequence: CASSLQSVGSWGETQYF.

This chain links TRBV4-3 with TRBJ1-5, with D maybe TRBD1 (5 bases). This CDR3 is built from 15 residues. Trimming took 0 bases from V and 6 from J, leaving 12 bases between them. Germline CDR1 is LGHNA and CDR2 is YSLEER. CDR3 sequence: CASSQESGRGQPQHF. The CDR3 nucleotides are TGCGCCAGCAGCCAAGAGTCGGGGAGGGGTCAGCCCCAGCATTTT.

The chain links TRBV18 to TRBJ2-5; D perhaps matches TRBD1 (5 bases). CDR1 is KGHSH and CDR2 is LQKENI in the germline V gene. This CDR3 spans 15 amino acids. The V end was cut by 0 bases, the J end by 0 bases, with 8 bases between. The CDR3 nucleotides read TGTGCCAGCTCACCACCTGGGGCCTACCAAGAGACCCAGTACTTC. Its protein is CASSPPGAYQETQYF.

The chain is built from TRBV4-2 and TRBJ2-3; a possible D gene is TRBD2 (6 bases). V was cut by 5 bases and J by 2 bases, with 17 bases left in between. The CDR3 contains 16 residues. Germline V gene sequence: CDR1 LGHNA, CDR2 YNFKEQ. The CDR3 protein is CASSSGSLADTDTQYF. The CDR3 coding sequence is TGTGCCAGCAGCTCAGGGAGTTTAGCGGACACAGATACGCAGTATTTT.